Listed here are 19 T cell receptor beta chains from one sample, sequenced in a study of blood T cell repertoires in COVID-19. The repertoire was sequenced with immunoSEQ multiplex PCR; TCRdb's copy has only in-frame clones and lacks some. Of under 450,000 clones detected, 88% appear once; the ten largest clones hold roughly 13%. Sequenced sample: peripheral blood. The receptors stem from a woman aged 45-59 years with COVID-19, enrolled during active disease.

In its sample, this clone was seen many times. The rearrangement links TRBV29-1 to TRBJ1-1; D gene unclear. CDR3 length equals 11 residues. Germline-derived CDR1 and CDR2 are SQVTM and ANQGSEA. The germline V and J ends were trimmed by 6 bases and 6 bases, with 11 bases remaining between them. The CDR3 DNA is TGCAGCGTCCTGGTCGGGGCTGAAGCTTTCTTT. This encodes CSVLVGAEAFF.

This rearrangement joins TRBV2 to TRBJ1-5; maybe TRBD1 (6 bases). This CDR3 has 14 amino acids. V was pared by 6 bases and J by 2 bases, with 11 bases between. Per germline, CDR1 SNHLY and CDR2 FYNNEI. As DNA, the CDR3 is TGTGCCAGCAGCCTGAGACAGGGCAATCAGCCCCAGCATTTT. Protein sequence: CASSLRQGNQPQHF.

This clone appeared a single time. The V and J genes are TRBV2 and TRBJ1-6, with 8 bases matching TRBD1. The J segment lost 8 bases and the V segment lost 7 bases, leaving 7 bases of the junction unmatched. The CDR3 contains 14 residues. Per the germline V gene, CDR1 is SNHLY and CDR2 is FYNNEI. CDR3 sequence (DNA): TGTGCCAGCATCTTGACAGGGGTAGATTCACCCCTCCACTTT. Translated: CASILTGVDSPLHF.

The chain employs TRBV30 and TRBJ1-2, with TRBD1 as a possible D gene (6 bases). There are 15 residues in the CDR3. Germline values: CDR1 GTSNPN, CDR2 SVGIG (reference sequence). V lost 2 bases to trimming and J lost 8 bases, with 21 bases between them. This chain's CDR3 is CAWSRAGAQLVGYTF. CDR3 DNA sequence: TGTGCCTGGAGTAGGGCAGGGGCTCAACTGGTGGGCTACACCTTC.

The genes are TRBV9 and TRBJ2-2, with TRBD2 matching over 12 bases. This CDR3 has 22 residues. Per the germline V gene, CDR1 is SGDLS and CDR2 is YYNGEE. J gave up 4 bases and V 4 bases, and 23 bases lay outside the gene matches. CDR3 DNA: TGTGCCAGCAGCCACCAGAAATTCGAGACTAGCGGGGGTCTTAGGGGCACCGGGGAGCTGTTTTTT. It translates to CASSHQKFETSGGLRGTGELFF.

The J gene is TRBJ1-5, the V gene TRBV3-1 (or the pseudogene TRBV3-2); no firm D call. V was cut by 1 base and J by 4 bases, with 14 bases left in between. The germline CDR1 and CDR2 sequences are LGHDT and YNNKEL (reference sequence). The CDR3 has 16 residues. The CDR3 protein is CASSQGGVSPNQPQHF. In DNA, the CDR3 is TGTGCCAGCAGCCAAGGAGGAGTTTCTCCAAATCAGCCCCAGCATTTT.

The gene calls are TRBV18 and TRBJ2-3; tentative D call: TRBD1 (5 bases). CDR3 size: 15 residues. The V end lost 3 bases, the J end lost 2 bases, and 12 bases lay between the germline ends. Germline loops: CDR1 KGHSH, CDR2 LQKENI. CDR3: CASSPTDSSTDTQYF. CDR3 DNA: TGTGCCAGCTCACCTACTGACAGTTCCACAGATACGCAGTATTTT.

This rearrangement joins TRBV15 to TRBJ2-1; a possible D gene is TRBD2 (5 bases). CDR1 is LNHNV, CDR2 YYDKDF, per germline (reference sequence). This CDR3 spans 16 amino acids. The V gene lost 0 bases and the J gene lost 4 bases, with 13 bases spanning the gap. The CDR3 loop is CATSRDYGDGYNEQFF. The CDR3 bases are TGTGCCACCAGCAGAGATTACGGGGATGGGTACAATGAGCAGTTCTTC.

The V call is TRBV6-2 or TRBV6-3, the J call TRBJ2-1; a weak D match, TRBD1 (6 bases). Germline-derived CDR1 and CDR2 are MNHEY and SVGEGT. CDR3 length: 15 amino acids. Trimming pared 2 bases from V and 4 bases from J, leaving 12 bases between. CDR3 nucleotide sequence: TGTGCCAGCAGTTACGACAGGTCGGGGTACAATGAGCAGTTCTTC. It codes for CASSYDRSGYNEQFF.

The V gene is TRBV19, the J gene TRBJ2-2; D possibly corresponds to TRBD2 (5 bases). This CDR3 contains 17 residues. Between the trimmed V and J ends, which lost 1 base and 3 bases, there was a span of 15 bases. The germline V gene encodes CDR1 LNHDA and CDR2 SQIVND (reference sequence). The CDR3 coding sequence is TGTGCCAGTAGTATAGGTCCTACTTTCGGGGACACCGGGGAGCTGTTTTTT. This sequence encodes CASSIGPTFGDTGELFF.

This clone occurred a few times. V and J are TRBV19 and TRBJ1-3; D unresolved. This CDR3 contains 14 residues. V lost 3 bases to trimming and J lost 0 bases, with 6 bases between them. In germline, CDR1 is LNHDA, CDR2 SQIVND (reference sequence). For the CDR3, the DNA is TGTGCCAGTAGTATCTTCGTCTCTGGAAACACCATATATTTT. As protein: CASSIFVSGNTIYF.

The chain uses TRBV2 and TRBJ2-3, with TRBD2 matching over 11 bases. This CDR3 has 19 amino acids. The ends lost 6 bases at V and 6 bases at J; junction bases unmatched: 20. Germline V CDR1 and CDR2: SNHLY, FYNNEI. CDR3 nucleotides: TGTGCCAGCAGGGCCGTAGCGGGGGGGGAAGCCCCCCGCGCGGATACGCAGTATTTT. Encoded protein: CASRAVAGGEAPRADTQYF.

In this sample, this clone turned up once. CDR3 bases: TGTGCCAGCAGCCAAGAGGGGACAGGCTACGAGCAGTACTTC. Residues: CASSQEGTGYEQYF. This chain connects TRBV4-2 to TRBJ2-7, with TRBD1 identical over 8 bases. CDR3 length: 14 amino acids. V dropped 0 bases and J dropped 3; count of bases not matched to a gene: 1. Germline CDR1 LGHNA, CDR2 YNFKEQ.

The rearrangement links TRBV9 to TRBJ1-1, with a tentative D call TRBD1 (5 bases). CDR1 SGDLS and CDR2 YYNGEE come from the germline V gene. The CDR3 spans 12 residues. V was pared by 4 bases and J by 3 bases, with 7 bases between. The CDR3 coding sequence is TGTGCCAGCAGCCCGGGGGACACTGAAGCTTTCTTT. Its protein is CASSPGDTEAFF.

This clone occurred once. V is TRBV19 and J is TRBJ2-3, with 10 bases that match TRBD1. The CDR3 is made up of 15 amino acids. Per germline, CDR1 LNHDA and CDR2 SQIVND (reference sequence). V shed 4 bases, J shed 6 bases, and the junction held 7 bases outside the gene matches. Here the CDR3 DNA reads TGTGCCAGTAGTAAGACAGGGGGCTTTAGGGATACGCAGTATTTT. It encodes CASSKTGGFRDTQYF.

The chain carries TRBV9 and TRBJ1-6; D gene ambiguous. The ends were cut back, 0 bases at V and 5 bases at J, with 6 bases in the middle. This CDR3 region has 14 residues. Germline CDR1 is SGDLS and CDR2 is YYNGEE. CDR3 amino acids: CASSVARNNSPLHF. The CDR3 DNA reads as TGTGCCAGCAGCGTAGCCAGAAATAATTCACCCCTCCACTTT.

This clone was observed once. The chain combines TRBV19 with TRBJ1-3; no definite D call. CDR1 LNHDA and CDR2 SQIVND come from the germline V gene (reference sequence). There are 16 residues in the CDR3. V was cut by 5 bases and J by 2 bases, with 16 bases left in between. The CDR3 sequence: CASSPGSPLAGNTIYF. The CDR3 DNA follows: TGTGCCAGTAGTCCCGGGTCTCCGTTAGCTGGAAACACCATATATTTT.

The V gene is TRBV7-9, the J gene TRBJ2-1; 11 positions agree with TRBD2. Looked up from germline, CDR1 is SEHNR and CDR2 is FQNEAQ (reference sequence). The CDR3 length is 16 residues. Trimming at V came to 1 base and at J to 9 bases, leaving 8 bases not matched to a gene. In nucleotides, the CDR3 is TGTGCCAGCAGCTTAGGTTCTAGCGGGGGGAAAAGTGAGCAGTTCTTC. It yields the protein CASSLGSSGGKSEQFF.

The chain recombines TRBV4-2 with TRBJ1-2; possibly TRBD1 for D (5 bases). Germline CDR1 is LGHNA and CDR2 is YNFKEQ. The CDR3 is made up of 14 amino acids. Trimming removed 1 base from V and 4 bases from J, with 10 bases in between. CDR3 sequence (DNA): TGTGCCAGCAGCCAAGGTGTCCAGGGCTATGGCTACACCTTC. Its translation: CASSQGVQGYGYTF.